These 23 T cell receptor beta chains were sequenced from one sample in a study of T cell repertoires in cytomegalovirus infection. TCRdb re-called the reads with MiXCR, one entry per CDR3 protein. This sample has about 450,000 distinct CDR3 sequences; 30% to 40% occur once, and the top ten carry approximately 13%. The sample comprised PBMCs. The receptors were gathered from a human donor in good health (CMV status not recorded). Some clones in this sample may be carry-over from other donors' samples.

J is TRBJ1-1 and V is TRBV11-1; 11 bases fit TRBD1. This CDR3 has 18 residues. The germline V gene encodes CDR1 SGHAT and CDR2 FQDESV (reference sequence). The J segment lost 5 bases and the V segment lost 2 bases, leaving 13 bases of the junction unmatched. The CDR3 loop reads CASSLPGDRGGVGTEAFF. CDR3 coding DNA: TGTGCCAGCAGCTTACCGGGGGACAGGGGGGGAGTTGGTACTGAAGCTTTCTTT. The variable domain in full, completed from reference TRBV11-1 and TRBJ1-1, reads EAEVAQSPRYKITEKSQAVAFWCDPISGHATLYWYRQILGQGPELLVQFQDESVVDDSQLPKDRFSAERLKGVDSTLKIQPAELGDSAMYLCASSLPGDRGGVGTEAFFGQGTRLTVV.

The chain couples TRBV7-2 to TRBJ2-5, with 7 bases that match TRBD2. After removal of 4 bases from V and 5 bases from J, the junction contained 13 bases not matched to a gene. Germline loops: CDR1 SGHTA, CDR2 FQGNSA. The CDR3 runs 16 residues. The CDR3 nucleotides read TGTGCCAGCAGCTCTCGACTAGCAGATAGTAGGGAGACCCAGTACTTC. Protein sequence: CASSSRLADSRETQYF.

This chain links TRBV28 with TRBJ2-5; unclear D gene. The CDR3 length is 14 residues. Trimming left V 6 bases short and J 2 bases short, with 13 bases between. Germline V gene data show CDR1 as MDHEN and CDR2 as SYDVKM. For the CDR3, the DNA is TGTGCCAGCAGGTTTAGCTGGGCACAAGAGACCCAGTACTTC. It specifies CASRFSWAQETQYF.

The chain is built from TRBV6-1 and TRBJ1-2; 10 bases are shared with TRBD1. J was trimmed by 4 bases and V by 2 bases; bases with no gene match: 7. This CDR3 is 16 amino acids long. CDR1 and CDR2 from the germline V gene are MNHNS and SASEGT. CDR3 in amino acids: CASSESVGQGIYGYTF. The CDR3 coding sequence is TGTGCCAGCAGTGAATCCGTGGGACAGGGGATCTATGGCTACACCTTC.

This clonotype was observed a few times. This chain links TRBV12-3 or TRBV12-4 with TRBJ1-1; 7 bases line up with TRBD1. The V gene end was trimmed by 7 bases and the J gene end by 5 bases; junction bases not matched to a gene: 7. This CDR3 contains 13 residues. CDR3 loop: CASNYRGLTEAFF. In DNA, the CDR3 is TGTGCCAGCAATTACAGGGGTTTGACTGAAGCTTTCTTT.

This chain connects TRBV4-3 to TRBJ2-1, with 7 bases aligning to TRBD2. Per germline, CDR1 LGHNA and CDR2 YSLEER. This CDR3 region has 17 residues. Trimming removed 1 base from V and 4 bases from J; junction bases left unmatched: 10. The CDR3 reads CASSQVRPLGGYNEQFF. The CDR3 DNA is TGCGCCAGCAGCCAAGTCCGCCCGTTGGGAGGGTACAATGAGCAGTTCTTC.

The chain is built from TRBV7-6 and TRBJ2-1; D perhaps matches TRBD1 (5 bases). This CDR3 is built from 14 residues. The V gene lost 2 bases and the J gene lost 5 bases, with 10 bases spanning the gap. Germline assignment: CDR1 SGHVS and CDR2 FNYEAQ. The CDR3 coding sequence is TGTGCCAGCAGCTTAAGGGGCAGGCACAATGAGCAGTTCTTC. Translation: CASSLRGRHNEQFF.

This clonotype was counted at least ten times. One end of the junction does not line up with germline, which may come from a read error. The CDR3 DNA reads TGTGCCAGCAGTTTAGCGGGGGGACACACAGATACGCAGTATTTT. Residues: CASSLAGGHTDTQYF. The rearrangement joins TRBV11-2 to TRBJ2-3; 10 bases match TRBD2. The V gene's germline CDR1 is SGHAT and CDR2 FQNNGV. The CDR3 loop spans 15 amino acids.

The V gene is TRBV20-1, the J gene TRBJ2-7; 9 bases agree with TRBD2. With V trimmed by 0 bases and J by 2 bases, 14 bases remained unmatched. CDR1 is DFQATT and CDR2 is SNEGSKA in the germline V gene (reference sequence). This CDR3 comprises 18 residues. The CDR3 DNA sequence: TGCAGTGCTAGAGATTTACCGCCCGGGACTAGCCCTGCCTACGAGCAGTACTTC. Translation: CSARDLPPGTSPAYEQYF.

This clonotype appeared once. In nucleotides, the CDR3 is TGTGCCAGCAGATTATTTGCGGACACTGAAGCTTTCTTT. It specifies CASRLFADTEAFF. V gene TRBV7-2 combines with J gene TRBJ1-1; D gene unclear. CDR3 length: 13 residues. Germline V CDR1 and CDR2: SGHTA, FQGNSA. V shed 6 bases and J shed 3 bases, with 11 bases lying between them.

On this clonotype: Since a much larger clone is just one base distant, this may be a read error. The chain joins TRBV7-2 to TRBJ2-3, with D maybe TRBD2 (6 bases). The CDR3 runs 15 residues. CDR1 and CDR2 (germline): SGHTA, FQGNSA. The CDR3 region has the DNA TGTGCCGGCAGCCTTTACCAGACTAGTCCAGATACGCAGTATTTT. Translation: CAGSLYQTSPDTQYF.

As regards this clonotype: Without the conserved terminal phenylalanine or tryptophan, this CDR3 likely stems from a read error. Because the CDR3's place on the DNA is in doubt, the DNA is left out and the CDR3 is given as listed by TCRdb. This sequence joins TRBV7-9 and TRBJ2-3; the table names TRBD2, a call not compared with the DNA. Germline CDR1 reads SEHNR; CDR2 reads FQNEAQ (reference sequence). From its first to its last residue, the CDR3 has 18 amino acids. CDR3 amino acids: CASSLTGLDSGSGDTPSC.

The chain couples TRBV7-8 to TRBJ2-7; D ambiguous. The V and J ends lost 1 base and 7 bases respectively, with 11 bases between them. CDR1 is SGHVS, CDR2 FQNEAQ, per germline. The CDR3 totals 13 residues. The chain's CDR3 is CASSLGQALEQYF. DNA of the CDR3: TGTGCCAGCAGCTTAGGGCAGGCATTAGAGCAGTACTTC. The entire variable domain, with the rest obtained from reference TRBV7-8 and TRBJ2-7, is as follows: GAGVSQSPRYKVAKRGQDVALRCDPISGHVSLFWYQQALGQGPEFLTYFQNEAQLDKSGLPSDRFFAERPEGSVSTLKIQRTQQEDSAVYLCASSLGQALEQYFGPGTRLTVT.

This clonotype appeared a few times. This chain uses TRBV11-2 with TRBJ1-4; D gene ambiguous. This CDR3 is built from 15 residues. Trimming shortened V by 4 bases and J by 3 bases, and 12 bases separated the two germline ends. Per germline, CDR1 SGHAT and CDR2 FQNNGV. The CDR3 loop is CASSSHSVSNEKLFF. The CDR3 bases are TGTGCCAGCAGCTCACACTCGGTGTCTAATGAAAAACTGTTTTTT.

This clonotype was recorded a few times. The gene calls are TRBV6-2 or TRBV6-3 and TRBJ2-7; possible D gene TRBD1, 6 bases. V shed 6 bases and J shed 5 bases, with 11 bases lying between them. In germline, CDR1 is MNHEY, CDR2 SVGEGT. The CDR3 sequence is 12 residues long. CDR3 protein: CASSRGSDEQYF. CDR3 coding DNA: TGTGCCAGCAGCAGGGGTTCGGACGAGCAGTACTTC.

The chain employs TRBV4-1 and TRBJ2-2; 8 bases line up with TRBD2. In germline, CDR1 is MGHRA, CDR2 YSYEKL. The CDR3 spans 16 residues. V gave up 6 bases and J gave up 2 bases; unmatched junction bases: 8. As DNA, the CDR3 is TGCGCCAGCAGTTTAGACCGGACTAGCAACACCGGGGAGCTGTTTTTT. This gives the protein CASSLDRTSNTGELFF.

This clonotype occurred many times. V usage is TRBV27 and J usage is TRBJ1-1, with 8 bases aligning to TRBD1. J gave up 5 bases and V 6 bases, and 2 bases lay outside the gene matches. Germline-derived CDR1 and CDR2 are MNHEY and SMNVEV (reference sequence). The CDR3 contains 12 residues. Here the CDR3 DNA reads TGTGCCAGCAGAACAGGGGGTACTGAAGCTTTCTTT. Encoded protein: CASRTGGTEAFF.

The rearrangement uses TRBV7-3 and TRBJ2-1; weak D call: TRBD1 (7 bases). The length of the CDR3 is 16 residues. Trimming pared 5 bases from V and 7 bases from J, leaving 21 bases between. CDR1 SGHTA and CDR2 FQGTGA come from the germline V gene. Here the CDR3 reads CASSTRVQTGRNEQFF. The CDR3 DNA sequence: TGTGCCAGCAGCACACGTGTACAGACAGGGAGGAATGAGCAGTTCTTC. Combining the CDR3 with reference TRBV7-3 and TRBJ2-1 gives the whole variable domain GAGVSQTPSNKVTEKGKYVELRCDPISGHTALYWYRQSLGQGPEFLIYFQGTGAADDSGLPNDRFFAVRPEGSVSTLKIQRTERGDSAVYLCASSTRVQTGRNEQFFGPGTRLTVL.

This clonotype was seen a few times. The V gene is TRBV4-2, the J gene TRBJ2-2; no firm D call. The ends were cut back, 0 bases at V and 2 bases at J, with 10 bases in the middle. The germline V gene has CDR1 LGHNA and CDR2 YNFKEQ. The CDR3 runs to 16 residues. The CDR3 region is CASSQDHAVNTGELFF. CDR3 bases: TGTGCCAGCAGCCAAGATCATGCAGTTAACACCGGGGAGCTGTTTTTT.

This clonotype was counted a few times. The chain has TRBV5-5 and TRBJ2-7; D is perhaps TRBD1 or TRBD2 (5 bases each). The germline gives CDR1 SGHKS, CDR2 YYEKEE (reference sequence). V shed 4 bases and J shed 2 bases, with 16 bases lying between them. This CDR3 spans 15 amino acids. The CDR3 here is CASSGVGTGTYEQYF. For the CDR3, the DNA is TGTGCCAGCAGCGGGGTCGGGACGGGAACCTACGAGCAGTACTTC.

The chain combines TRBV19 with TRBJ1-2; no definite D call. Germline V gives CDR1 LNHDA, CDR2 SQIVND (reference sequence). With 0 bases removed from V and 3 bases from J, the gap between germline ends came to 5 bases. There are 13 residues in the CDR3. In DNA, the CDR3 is TGTGCCAGTAGTATAGACGGGGACTATGGCTACACCTTC. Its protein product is CASSIDGDYGYTF. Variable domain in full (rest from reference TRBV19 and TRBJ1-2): DGGITQSPKYLFRKEGQNVTLSCEQNLNHDAMYWYRQDPGQGLRLIYYSQIVNDFQKGDIAEGYSVSREKKESFPLTVTSAQKNPTAFYLCASSIDGDYGYTFGSGTRLTVV.

This chain's CDR3 is CASSLARESYGYTF. As DNA, the CDR3 is TGTGCCAGCAGTCTGGCCCGGGAGTCCTATGGCTACACCTTC. The rearrangement uses TRBV11-2 and TRBJ1-2, with D unclear. Trimming left V 6 bases short and J 4 bases short, with 15 bases between. CDR3 length equals 14 residues. Per the germline V gene, CDR1 is SGHAT and CDR2 is FQNNGV.

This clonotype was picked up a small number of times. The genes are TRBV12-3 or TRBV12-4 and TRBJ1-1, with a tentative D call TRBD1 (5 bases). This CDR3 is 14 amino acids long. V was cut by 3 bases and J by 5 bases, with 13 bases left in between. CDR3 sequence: CASSLTARGTEAFF. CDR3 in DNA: TGTGCCAGCAGTTTGACAGCCCGTGGGACTGAAGCTTTCTTT.